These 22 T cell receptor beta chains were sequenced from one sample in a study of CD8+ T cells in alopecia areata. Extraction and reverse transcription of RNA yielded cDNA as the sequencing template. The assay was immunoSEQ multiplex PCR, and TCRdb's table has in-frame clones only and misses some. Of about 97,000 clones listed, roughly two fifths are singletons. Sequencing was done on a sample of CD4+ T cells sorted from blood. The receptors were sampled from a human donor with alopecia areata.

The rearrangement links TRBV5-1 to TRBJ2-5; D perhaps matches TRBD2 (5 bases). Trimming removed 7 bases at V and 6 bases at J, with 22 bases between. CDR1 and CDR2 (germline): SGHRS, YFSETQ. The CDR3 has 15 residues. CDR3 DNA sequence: TGCGCCAGCCGCCGCCCAGCCCGGGAACGCAAGACCCAGTACTTC. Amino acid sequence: CASRRPARERKTQYF. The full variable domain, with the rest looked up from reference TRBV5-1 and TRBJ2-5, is KAGVTQTPRYLIKTRGQQVTLSCSPISGHRSVSWYQQTPGQGLQFLFEYFSETQRNKGNFPGRFSGRQFSNSRSEMNVSTLELGDSALYLCASRRPARERKTQYFGPGTRLLVL.

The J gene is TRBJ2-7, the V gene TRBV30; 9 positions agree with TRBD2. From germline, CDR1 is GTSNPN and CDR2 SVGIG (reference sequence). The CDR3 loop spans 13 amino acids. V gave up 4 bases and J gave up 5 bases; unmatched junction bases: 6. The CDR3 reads CAWNGGRAHEQYF. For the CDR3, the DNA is TGTGCCTGGAATGGCGGGAGGGCCCACGAGCAGTACTTC.

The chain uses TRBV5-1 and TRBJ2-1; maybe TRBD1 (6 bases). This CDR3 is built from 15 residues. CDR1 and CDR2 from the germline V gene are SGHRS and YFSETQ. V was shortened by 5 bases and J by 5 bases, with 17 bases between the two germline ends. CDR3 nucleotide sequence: TGCGCCAGCAGTCCGGAGGACAGCAGTAACAATGAGCAGTTCTTC. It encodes CASSPEDSSNNEQFF.

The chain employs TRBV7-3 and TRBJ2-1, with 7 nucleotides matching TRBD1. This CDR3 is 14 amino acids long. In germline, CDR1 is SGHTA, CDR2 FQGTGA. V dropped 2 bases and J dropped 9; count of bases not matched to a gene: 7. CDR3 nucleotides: TGTGCCAGCAGCTTACGGGGACAGACAACTGAGCAGTTCTTC. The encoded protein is CASSLRGQTTEQFF.

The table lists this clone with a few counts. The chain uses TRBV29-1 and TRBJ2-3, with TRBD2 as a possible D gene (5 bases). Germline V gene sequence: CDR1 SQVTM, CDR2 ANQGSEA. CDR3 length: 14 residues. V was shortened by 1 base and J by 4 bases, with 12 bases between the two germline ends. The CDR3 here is CSVEASGGPDTQYF. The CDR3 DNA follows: TGCAGCGTTGAAGCCAGCGGAGGCCCAGATACGCAGTATTTT.

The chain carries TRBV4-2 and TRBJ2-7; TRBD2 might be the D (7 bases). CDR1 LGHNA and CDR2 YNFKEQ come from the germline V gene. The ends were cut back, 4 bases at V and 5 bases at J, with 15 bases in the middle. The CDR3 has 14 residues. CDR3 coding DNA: TGTGCCAGCAGCCCCTGGCAGGGGAGGGACGAGCAGTACTTC. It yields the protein CASSPWQGRDEQYF.

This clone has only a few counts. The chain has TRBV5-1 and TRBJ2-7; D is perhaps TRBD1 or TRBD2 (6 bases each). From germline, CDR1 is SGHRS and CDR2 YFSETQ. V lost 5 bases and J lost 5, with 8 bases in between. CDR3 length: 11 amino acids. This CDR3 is CASRGGHEQYF. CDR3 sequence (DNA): TGCGCCAGCAGGGGGGGCCACGAGCAGTACTTC.

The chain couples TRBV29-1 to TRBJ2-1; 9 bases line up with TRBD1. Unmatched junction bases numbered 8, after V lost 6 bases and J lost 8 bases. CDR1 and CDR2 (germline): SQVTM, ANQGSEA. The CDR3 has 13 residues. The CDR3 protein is CSVVTTGGDEQFF. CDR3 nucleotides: TGCAGCGTGGTAACCACAGGGGGCGATGAGCAGTTCTTC.

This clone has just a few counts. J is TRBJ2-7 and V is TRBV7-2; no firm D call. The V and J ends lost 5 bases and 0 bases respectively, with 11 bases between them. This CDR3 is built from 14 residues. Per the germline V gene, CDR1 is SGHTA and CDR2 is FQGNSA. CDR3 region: CASSPTHSSYEQYF. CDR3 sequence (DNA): TGTGCCAGCAGCCCGACTCACAGCTCCTACGAGCAGTACTTC.

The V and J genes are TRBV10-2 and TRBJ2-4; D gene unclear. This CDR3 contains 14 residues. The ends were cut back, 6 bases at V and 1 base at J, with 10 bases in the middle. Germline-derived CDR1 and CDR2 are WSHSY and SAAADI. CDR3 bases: TGCGCCAGCAGCGAATCCAAGGCCAAAAACATTCAGTACTTC. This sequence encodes CASSESKAKNIQYF.

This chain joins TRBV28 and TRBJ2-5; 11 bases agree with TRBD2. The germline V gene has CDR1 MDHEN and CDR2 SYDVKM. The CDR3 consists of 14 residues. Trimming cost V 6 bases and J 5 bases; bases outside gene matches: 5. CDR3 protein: CASRTSGSVETQYF. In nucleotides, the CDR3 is TGTGCCAGCAGAACTAGCGGGAGTGTGGAGACCCAGTACTTC.

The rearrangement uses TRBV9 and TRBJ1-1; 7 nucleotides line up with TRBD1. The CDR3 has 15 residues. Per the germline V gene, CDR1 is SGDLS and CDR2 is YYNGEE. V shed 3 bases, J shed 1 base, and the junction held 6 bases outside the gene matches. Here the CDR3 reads CASSDETGPNTEAFF. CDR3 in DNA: TGTGCCAGCAGCGACGAGACAGGGCCGAACACTGAAGCTTTCTTT.

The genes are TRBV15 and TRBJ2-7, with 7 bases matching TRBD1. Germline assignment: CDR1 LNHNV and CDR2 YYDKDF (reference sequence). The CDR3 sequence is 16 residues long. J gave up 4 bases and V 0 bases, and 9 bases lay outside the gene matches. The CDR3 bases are TGTGCCACCAGCAGAGATATGGGGACAGAGATGTACGAGCAGTACTTC. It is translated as CATSRDMGTEMYEQYF.

In DNA form, the CDR3 reads TGTGCCAGCTCCTCAGACGCCTACGAGCAGTACTTC. It encodes CASSSDAYEQYF. This chain links TRBV18 with TRBJ2-7; D is undetermined. Germline CDR1 and CDR2: KGHSH and LQKENI. Trimming left V 6 bases short and J 2 bases short, with 8 bases between. The CDR3 runs 12 residues. Full variable domain (rest looked up from reference TRBV18 and TRBJ2-7): NAGVMQNPRHLVRRRGQEARLRCSPMKGHSHVYWYRQLPEEGLKFMVYLQKENIIDESGMPKERFSAEFPKEGPSILRIQQVVRGDSAAYFCASSSDAYEQYFGPGTRLTVT.

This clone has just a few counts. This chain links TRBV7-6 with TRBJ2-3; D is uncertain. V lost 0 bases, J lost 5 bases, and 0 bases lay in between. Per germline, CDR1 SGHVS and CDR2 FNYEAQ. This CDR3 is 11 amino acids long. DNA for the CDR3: TGTGCCAGCAGCTTAGCAGATACGCAGTATTTT. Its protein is CASSLADTQYF.

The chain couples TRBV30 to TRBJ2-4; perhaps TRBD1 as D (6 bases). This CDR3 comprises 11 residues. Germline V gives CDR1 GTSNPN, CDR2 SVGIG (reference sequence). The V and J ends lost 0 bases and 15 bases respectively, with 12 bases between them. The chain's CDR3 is CAWSVQTGPYF. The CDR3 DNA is TGTGCCTGGAGTGTACAAACAGGGCCGTACTTC. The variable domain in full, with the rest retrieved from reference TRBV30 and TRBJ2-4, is SQTIHQWPATLVQPVGSPLSLECTVEGTSNPNLYWYRQAAGRGLQLLFYSVGIGQISSEVPQNLSASRPQDRQFILSSKKLLLSDSGFYLCAWSVQTGPYFGAGTRLSVL.

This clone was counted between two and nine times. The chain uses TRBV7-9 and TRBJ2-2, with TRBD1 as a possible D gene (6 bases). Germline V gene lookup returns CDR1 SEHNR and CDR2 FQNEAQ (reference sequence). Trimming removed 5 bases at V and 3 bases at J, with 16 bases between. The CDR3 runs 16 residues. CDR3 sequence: CASSAGTLTDTGELFF. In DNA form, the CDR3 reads TGTGCCAGCAGCGCCGGGACACTAACCGACACCGGGGAGCTGTTTTTT. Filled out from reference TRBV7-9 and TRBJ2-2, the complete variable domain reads DTGVSQNPRHKITKRGQNVTFRCDPISEHNRLYWYRQTLGQGPEFLTYFQNEAQLEKSRLLSDRFSAERPKGSFSTLEIQRTEQGDSAMYLCASSAGTLTDTGELFFGEGSRLTVL.

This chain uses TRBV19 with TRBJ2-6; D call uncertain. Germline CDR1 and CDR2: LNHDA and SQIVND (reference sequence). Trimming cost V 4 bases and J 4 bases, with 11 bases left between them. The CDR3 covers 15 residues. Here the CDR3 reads CASSNSAGGANVLTF. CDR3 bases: TGTGCCAGTAGTAACAGTGCCGGCGGGGCCAACGTCCTGACTTTC.

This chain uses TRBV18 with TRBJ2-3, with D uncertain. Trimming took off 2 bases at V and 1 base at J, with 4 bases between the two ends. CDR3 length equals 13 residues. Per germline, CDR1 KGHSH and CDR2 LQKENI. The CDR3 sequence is CASSPWGTDTQYF. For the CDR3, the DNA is TGTGCCAGCTCACCATGGGGCACAGATACGCAGTATTTT.

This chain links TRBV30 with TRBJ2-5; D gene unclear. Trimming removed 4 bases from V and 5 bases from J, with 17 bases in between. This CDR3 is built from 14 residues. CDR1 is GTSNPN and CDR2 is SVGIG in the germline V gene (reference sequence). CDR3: CAWNTAIAWETQYF. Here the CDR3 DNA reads TGTGCCTGGAACACCGCGATAGCTTGGGAGACCCAGTACTTC.

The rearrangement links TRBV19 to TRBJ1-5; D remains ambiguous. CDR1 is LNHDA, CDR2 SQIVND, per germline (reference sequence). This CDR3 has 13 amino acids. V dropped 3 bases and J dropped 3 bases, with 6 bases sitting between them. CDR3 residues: CASSISLNQPQHF. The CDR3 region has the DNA TGTGCCAGTAGTATTTCCCTCAATCAGCCCCAGCATTTT.

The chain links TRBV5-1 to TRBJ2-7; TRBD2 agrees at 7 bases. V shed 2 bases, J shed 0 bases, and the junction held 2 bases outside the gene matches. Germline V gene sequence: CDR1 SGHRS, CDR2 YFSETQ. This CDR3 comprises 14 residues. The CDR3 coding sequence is TGCGCCAGCAGCTTCGGACTAGACTCCTACGAGCAGTACTTC. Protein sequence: CASSFGLDSYEQYF.